This TCR beta chain was captured by sequencing in a study of shared clonotypes between healthy human individuals. Germline V gene sequence: CDR1 SGHRS, CDR2 YFSETQ. With 3 bases removed from V and 4 bases from J, the gap between germline ends came to 9 bases. The CDR3 runs 13 residues. Generated by immunoSEQ multiplex PCR, the TCRdb table keeps only in-frame clones and is missing some. The table includes about 1 million clones, approximately 68% detected once. Sequencing input: memory CD4+ T cells sorted from blood. As for subset: CD45RA-negative fraction. The chain carries TRBV5-1 and TRBJ2-3; the D is unclear. The receptor was derived from a man between 18 and 35 years old in good health. CDR3: CASSSSVADTQYF. The CDR3 nucleotides read TGCGCCAGCAGCTCCTCAGTTGCAGATACGCAGTATTTT.